This TCR beta chain is from a study of Graves' ophthalmopathy and Graves' hyperthyroidism. Researchers took RNA transcripts and amplified TCR beta CDR3 regions from them. An opening RT-PCR round employed HTBI primers and preceded a second-round multiplex PCR. TCRdb used MiXCR to reprocess the multiplex PCR reads, holding one entry per CDR3 protein. Of 580,000 or so distinct CDR3 sequences listed, about 40% are singletons. This clonotype was detected only a few times. CDR1 and CDR2 from the germline V gene are SGHNT and YYREEE (reference sequence). The CDR3 contains 13 residues. V was shortened by 0 bases and J by 3 bases, with 6 bases between the two germline ends.

The rearrangement joins TRBV5-4 to TRBJ1-1; no definite D call. Material: peripheral blood or thyroid tissue (not recorded which). The TCR originated in an adult man with Graves' hyperthyroidism. The CDR3 DNA reads TGTGCCAGCAGCTTGGAGGCCCACACTGAAGCTTTCTTT. Translated: CASSLEAHTEAFF.